What follows describes a single T cell receptor beta chain. The data are from a study of cytomegalovirus exposure and HLA in healthy donors. This CDR3 spans 17 amino acids. V was cut by 5 bases and J by 0 bases, with 16 bases left in between. Germline V gives CDR1 SEHNR, CDR2 FQNEAQ (reference sequence). PCR employed 60 Vbeta and 13 Jbeta primers. The table came from immunoSEQ multiplex PCR; TCRdb's copy has only in-frame clones and leaves some out. Its table records roughly 70,000 clones. This chain connects TRBV7-9 to TRBJ2-2, with D possibly matching TRBD2 (5 bases). The sequence derives from a female donor in good health and CMV-seropositive. Sequencing was done on a sample of PBMCs. CDR3 in amino acids: CASSLKVMRANTGELFF. For the CDR3, the DNA is TGTGCCAGCAGCCTTAAAGTTATGCGGGCGAACACCGGGGAGCTGTTTTTT.